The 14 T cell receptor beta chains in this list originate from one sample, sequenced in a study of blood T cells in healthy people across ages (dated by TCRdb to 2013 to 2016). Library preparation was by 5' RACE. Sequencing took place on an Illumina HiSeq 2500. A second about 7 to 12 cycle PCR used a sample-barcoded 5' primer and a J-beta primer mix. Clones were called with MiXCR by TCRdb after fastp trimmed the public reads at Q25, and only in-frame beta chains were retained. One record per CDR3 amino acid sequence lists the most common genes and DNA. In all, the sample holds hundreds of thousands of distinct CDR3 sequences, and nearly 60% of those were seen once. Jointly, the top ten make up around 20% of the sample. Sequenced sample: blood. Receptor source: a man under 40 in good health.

The CDR3 here is CASSYSNRGADEQYF. The CDR3 DNA reads as TGTGCCAGCAGTTACTCGAACAGGGGGGCGGACGAGCAGTACTTC. This chain joins TRBV6-2 or TRBV6-3 and TRBJ2-7; TRBD1 matches at 8 bases. The CDR3 covers 15 residues. The V gene's germline CDR1 is MNHEY and CDR2 SVGEGT. J gave up 5 bases and V 0 bases, and 6 bases lay outside the gene matches.

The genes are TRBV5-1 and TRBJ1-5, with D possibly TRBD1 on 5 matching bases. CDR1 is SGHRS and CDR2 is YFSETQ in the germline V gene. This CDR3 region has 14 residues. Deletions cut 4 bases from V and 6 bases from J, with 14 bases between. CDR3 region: CASSLDGQGQPQHF. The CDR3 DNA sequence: TGCGCCAGCAGCCTGGACGGGCAGGGTCAGCCCCAGCATTTT.

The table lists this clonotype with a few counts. CDR3 residues: CSARGEETQYF. CDR3 nucleotide sequence: TGCAGTGCTAGAGGGGAAGAGACCCAGTACTTC. The V call is TRBV20-1, the J call TRBJ2-4; D not resolved. Gene TRBJ2-5 matches the end of the DNA better, so the J call may be wrong. Germline V lookup: CDR1 DFQATT, CDR2 SNEGSKA (reference sequence). The CDR3 is 11 residues long.

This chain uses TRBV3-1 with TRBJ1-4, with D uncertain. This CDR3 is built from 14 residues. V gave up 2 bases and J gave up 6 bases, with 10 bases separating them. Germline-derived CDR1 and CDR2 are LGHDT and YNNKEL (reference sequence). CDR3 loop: CASSQTPAHEKLFF. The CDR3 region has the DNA TGTGCCAGCAGCCAAACCCCCGCGCATGAAAAACTGTTTTTT.

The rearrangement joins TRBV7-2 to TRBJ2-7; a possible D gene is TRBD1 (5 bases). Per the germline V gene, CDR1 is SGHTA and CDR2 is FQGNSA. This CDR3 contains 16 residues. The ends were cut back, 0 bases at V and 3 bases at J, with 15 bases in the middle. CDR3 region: CASSLAVQGFLYEQYF. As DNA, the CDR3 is TGTGCCAGCAGCTTAGCTGTGCAGGGCTTCCTCTACGAGCAGTACTTC.

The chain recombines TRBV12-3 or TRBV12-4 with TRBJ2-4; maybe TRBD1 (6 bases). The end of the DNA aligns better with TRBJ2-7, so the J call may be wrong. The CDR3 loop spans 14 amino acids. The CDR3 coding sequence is TGTGCCAGCAGTTTAGTGGGGGCCCTCCACGAGCAGTACTTC. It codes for CASSLVGALHEQYF.

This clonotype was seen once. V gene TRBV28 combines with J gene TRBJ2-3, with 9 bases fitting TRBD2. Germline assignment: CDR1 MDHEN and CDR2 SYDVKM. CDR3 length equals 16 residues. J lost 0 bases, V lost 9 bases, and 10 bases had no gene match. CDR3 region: CASTGGLAASTDTQYF. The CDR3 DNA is TGTGCCAGTACGGGGGGACTAGCAGCTAGCACAGATACGCAGTATTTT.

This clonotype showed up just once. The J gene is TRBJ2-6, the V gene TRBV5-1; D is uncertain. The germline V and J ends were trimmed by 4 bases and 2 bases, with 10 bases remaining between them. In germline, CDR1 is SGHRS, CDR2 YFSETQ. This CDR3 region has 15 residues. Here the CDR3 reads CASSPSRAGANVLTF. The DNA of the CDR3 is TGCGCCAGCAGCCCGTCTCGCGCTGGGGCCAACGTCCTGACTTTC.

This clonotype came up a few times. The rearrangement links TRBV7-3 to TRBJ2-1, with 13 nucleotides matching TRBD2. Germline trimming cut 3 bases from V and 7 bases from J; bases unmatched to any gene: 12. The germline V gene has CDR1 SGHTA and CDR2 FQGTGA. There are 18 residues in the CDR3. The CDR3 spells CASSLGALGTSGKNEQFF. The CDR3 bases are TGTGCCAGCAGCTTGGGGGCTCTAGGGACTAGCGGGAAGAATGAGCAGTTCTTC.

The CDR3: CASSSDGQGRPYEQQYF. Here the CDR3 DNA reads TGTGCCAGCAGCTCAGACGGACAGGGCCGGCCTTACGAACAGCAGTACTTC. The rearrangement joins TRBV7-9 to TRBJ2-5; the match to TRBD1 covers 8 bases. CDR1 SEHNR and CDR2 FQNEAQ come from the germline V gene (reference sequence). CDR3 length equals 17 residues. Trimming cost V 4 bases and J 11 bases; bases outside gene matches: 21.

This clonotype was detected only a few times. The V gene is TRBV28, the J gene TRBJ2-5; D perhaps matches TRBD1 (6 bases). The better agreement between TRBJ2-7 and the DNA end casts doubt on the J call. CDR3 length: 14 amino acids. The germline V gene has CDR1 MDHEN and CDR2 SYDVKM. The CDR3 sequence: CASNRQGITYEQYF. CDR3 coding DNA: TGTGCCAGCAACCGTCAGGGGATTACCTACGAGCAGTACTTC.

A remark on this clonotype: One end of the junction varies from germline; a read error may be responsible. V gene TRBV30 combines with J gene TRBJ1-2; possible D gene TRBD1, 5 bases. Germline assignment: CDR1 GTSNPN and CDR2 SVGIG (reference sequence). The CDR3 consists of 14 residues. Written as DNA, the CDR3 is TGTGACTGGAGTCCTTCCGGGACCGTTCGTGGCTACACCTTC. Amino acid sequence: CDWSPSGTVRGYTF.

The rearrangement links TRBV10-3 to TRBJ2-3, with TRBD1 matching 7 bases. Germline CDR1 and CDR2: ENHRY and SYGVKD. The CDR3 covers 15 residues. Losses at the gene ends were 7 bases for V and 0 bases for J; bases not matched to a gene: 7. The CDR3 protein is CAITDRAPSTDTQYF. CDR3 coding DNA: TGTGCCATCACCGACAGGGCCCCTAGCACAGATACGCAGTATTTT.

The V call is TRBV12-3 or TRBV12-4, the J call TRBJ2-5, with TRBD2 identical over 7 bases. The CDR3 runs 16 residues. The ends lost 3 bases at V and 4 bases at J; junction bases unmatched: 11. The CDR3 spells CASSLKIGGDVETQYF. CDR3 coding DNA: TGTGCCAGCAGTTTGAAAATTGGGGGGGATGTAGAGACCCAGTACTTC.